The clone carrying this T cell receptor (beta chain) appeared a few times. It is unclear where the CDR3 begins or ends on the DNA, so no DNA is shown, and the CDR3 is as TCRdb lists it. Amplified TCR beta CDR3 regions derived from RNA transcripts. The HTBI primer set drove a first-round RT-PCR of the TCR CDR3. TCRdb called the multiplex PCR reads again in MiXCR, with one record for every CDR3 protein. Altogether about 720,000 distinct CDR3 sequences are present, about a sixth being singletons, with the ten largest covering under 9.5%. This specimen belongs to a study of T cells in Graves' hyperthyroidism and ophthalmopathy. The length of the CDR3 is 15 amino acids, counting both ends. Germline V lookup: CDR1 SEHNR, CDR2 FQNEAQ (reference sequence). A patient was excluded if there was uncontrolled infection, other autoimmune disease, pregnancy or lactation.

The V call is TRBV7-9, the J call TRBJ2-1; the table's D call TRBD2 went unverified against the DNA. The sample taken for sequencing was blood. This clonotype was obtained from a man aged 18 to 30 with Graves' hyperthyroidism. The CDR3 here is CASSPSGRGGNEQFF.